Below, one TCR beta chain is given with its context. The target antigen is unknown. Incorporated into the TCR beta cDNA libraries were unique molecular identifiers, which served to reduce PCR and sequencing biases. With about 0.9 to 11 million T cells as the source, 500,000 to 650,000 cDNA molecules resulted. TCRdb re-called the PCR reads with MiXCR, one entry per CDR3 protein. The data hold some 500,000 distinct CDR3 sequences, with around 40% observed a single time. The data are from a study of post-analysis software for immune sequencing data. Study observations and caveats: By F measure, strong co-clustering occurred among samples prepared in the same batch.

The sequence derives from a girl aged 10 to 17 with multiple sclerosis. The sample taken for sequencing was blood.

The CDR3 here is CASSYWGGNAEAFF. In DNA form, the CDR3 reads TGTGCCAGCAGTTACTGGGGGGGTAACGCTGAAGCTTTCTTT. This rearrangement joins TRBV6-5 to TRBJ1-1, with D possibly being TRBD1 (5 bases). V shed 1 base and J shed 6 bases, with 12 bases lying between them. The CDR3 is 14 amino acids. Per germline, CDR1 MNHEY and CDR2 SVGAGI.